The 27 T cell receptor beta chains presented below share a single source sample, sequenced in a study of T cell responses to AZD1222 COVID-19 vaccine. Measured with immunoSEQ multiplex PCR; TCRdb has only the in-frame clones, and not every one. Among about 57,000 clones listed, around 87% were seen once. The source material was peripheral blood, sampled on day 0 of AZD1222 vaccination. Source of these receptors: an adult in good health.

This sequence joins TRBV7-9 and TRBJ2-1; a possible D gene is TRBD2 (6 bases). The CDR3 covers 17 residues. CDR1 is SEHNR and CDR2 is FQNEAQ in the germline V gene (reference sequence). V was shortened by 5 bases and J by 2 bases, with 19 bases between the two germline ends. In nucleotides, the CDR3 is TGTGCCAGCAGCACAACCCAGAGCGGGCCTCCCTACAATGAGCAGTTCTTC. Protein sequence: CASSTTQSGPPYNEQFF.

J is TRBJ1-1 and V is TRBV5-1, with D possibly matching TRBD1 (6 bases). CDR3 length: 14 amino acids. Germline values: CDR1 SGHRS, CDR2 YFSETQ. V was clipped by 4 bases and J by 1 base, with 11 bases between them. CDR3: CASSPWTANTEAFF. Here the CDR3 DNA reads TGCGCCAGCAGCCCGTGGACAGCGAACACTGAAGCTTTCTTT.

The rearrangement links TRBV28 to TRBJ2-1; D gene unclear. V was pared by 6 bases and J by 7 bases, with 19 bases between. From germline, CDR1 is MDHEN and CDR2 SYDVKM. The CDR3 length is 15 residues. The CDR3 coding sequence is TGTGCCAGCAGGAGAGAGCGTAGGGCGTCGAATGAGCAGTTCTTC. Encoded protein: CASRRERRASNEQFF.

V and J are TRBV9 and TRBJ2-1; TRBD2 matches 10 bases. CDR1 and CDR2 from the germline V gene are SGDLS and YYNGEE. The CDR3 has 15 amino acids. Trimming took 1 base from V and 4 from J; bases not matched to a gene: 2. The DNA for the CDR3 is TGTGCCAGCAGCGTACTAGCGGGAGATTACAATGAGCAGTTCTTC. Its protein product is CASSVLAGDYNEQFF.

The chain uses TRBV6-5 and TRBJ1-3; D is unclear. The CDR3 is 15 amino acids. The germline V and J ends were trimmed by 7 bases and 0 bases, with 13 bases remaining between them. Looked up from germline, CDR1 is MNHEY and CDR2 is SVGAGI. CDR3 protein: CASTIQPYSGNTIYF. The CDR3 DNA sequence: TGTGCCAGCACCATACAGCCGTACTCTGGAAACACCATATATTTT.

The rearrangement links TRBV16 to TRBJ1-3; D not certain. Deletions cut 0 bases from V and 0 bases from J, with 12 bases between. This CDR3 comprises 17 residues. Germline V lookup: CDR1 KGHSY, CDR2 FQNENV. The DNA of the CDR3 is TGTGCCAGCAGCCAATCGGGCAGCCCTAGCTCTGGAAACACCATATATTTT. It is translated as CASSQSGSPSSGNTIYF.

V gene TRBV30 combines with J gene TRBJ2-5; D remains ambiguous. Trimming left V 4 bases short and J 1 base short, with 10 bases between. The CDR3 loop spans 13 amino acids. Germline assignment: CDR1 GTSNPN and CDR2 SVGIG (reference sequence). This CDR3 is CAWKVTGQETQYF. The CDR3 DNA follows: TGTGCCTGGAAGGTTACGGGCCAAGAGACCCAGTACTTC.

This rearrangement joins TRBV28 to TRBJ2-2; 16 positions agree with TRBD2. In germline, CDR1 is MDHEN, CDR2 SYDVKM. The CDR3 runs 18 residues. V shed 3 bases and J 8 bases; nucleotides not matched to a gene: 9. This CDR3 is CASSLMGLAGGPSGELFF. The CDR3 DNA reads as TGTGCCAGCAGTTTGATGGGACTAGCGGGAGGGCCTAGTGGGGAGCTGTTTTTT.

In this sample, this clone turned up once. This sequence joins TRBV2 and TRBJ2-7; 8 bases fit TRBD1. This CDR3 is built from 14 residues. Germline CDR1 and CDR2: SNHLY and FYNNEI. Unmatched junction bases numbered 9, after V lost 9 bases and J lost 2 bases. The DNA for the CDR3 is TGTGCCAGTCGGGCACAGGGGGGAACCTACGAGCAGTACTTC. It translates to CASRAQGGTYEQYF.

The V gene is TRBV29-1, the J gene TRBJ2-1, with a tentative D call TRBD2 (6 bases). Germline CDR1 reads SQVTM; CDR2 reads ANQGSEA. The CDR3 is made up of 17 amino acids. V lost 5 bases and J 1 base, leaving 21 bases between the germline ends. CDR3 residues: CSVLRSPTSRSYNEQFF. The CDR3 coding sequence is TGCAGCGTTCTCAGAAGCCCTACTAGCAGATCCTACAATGAGCAGTTCTTC.

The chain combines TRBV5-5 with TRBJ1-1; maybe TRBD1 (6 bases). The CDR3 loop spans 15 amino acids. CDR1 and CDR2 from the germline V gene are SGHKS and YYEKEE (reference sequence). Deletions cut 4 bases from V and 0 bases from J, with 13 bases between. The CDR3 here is CASSRDGQMNTEAFF. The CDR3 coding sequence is TGTGCCAGCAGCCGTGACGGACAGATGAACACTGAAGCTTTCTTT. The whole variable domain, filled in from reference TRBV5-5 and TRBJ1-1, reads DAGVTQSPTHLIKTRGQQVTLRCSPISGHKSVSWYQQVLGQGPQFIFQYYEKEERGRGNFPDRFSARQFPNYSSELNVNALLLGDSALYLCASSRDGQMNTEAFFGQGTRLTVV.

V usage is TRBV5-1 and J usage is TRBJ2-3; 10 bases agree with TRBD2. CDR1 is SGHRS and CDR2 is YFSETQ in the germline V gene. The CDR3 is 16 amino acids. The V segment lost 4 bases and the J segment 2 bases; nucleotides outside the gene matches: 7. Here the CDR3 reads CASSIRGTSATDTQYF. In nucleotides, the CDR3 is TGCGCCAGCAGCATAAGGGGGACTAGCGCCACAGATACGCAGTATTTT.

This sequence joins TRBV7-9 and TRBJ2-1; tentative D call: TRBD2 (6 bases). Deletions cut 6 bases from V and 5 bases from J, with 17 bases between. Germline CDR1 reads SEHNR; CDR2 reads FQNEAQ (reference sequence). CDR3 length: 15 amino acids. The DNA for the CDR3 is TGTGCCAGCAGTTTCGCTAGCGCCCCAAACAATGAGCAGTTCTTC. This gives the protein CASSFASAPNNEQFF. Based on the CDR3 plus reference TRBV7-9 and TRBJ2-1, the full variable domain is DTGVSQNPRHKITKRGQNVTFRCDPISEHNRLYWYRQTLGQGPEFLTYFQNEAQLEKSRLLSDRFSAERPKGSFSTLEIQRTEQGDSAMYLCASSFASAPNNEQFFGPGTRLTVL.

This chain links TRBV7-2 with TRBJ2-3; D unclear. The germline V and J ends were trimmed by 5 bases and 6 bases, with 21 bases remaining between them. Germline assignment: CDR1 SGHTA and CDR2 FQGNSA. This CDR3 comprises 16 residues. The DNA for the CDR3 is TGTGCCAGCAGCCCCGTCGTGCGCGGCCTTACGGATACGCAGTATTTT. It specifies CASSPVVRGLTDTQYF.

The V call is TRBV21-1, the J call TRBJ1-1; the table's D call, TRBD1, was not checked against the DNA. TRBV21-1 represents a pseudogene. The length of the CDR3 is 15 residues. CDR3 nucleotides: TGTGCCAGCAGCAAAAGTGGGACAGGGTGCACTGAAGCTTTCTTT. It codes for CASSKSGTGCTEAFF.

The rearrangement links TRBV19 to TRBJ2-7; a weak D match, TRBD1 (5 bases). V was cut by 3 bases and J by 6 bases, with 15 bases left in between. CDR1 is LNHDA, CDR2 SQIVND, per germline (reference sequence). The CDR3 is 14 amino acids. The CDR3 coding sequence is TGTGCCAGTAGTATTGGGCAGGGTGTGGTCGAGCAGTACTTC. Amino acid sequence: CASSIGQGVVEQYF.

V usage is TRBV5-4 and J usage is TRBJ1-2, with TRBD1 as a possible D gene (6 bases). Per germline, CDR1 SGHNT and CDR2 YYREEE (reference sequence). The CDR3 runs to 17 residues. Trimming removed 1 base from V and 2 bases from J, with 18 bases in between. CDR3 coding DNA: TGTGCCAGCAGCTTGAATGGGGGCGTACGGGGCAACTATGGCTACACCTTC. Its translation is CASSLNGGVRGNYGYTF.

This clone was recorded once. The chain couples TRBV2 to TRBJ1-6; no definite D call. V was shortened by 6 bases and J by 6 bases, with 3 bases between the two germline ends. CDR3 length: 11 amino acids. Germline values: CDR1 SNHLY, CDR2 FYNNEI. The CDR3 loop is CASRINSPLHF. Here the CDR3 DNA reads TGTGCCAGCAGGATTAATTCACCCCTCCACTTT.

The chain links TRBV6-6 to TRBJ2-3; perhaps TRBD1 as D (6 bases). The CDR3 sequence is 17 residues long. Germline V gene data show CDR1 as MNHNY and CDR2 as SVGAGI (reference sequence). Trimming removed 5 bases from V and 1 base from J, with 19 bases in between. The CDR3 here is CASSPQGQSPRTDTQYF. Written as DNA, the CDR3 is TGTGCCAGCAGTCCTCAGGGGCAAAGTCCCCGCACAGATACGCAGTATTTT.

The CDR3 DNA reads as TGCGCCAGCAGCTTGGGTAGGACCAACAGTGGCTACACCTTC. This codes for CASSLGRTNSGYTF. The V gene is TRBV5-1, the J gene TRBJ1-2; D remains ambiguous. CDR1 SGHRS and CDR2 YFSETQ come from the germline V gene. Trimming stripped 0 bases from V and 7 bases from J, with 13 bases between. This CDR3 contains 14 residues.

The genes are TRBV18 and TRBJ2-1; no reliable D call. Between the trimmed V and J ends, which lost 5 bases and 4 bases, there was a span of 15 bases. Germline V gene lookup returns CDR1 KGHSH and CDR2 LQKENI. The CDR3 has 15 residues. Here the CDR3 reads CASSKNEAQYNEQFF. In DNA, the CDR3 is TGTGCCAGCTCAAAAAACGAGGCGCAGTACAATGAGCAGTTCTTC.

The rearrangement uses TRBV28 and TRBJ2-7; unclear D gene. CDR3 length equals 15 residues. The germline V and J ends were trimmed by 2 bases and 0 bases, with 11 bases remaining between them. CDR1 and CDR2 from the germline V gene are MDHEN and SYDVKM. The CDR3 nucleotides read TGTGCCAGCAGTTTAGACGGGCCTTCCTCCTACGAGCAGTACTTC. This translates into CASSLDGPSSYEQYF.

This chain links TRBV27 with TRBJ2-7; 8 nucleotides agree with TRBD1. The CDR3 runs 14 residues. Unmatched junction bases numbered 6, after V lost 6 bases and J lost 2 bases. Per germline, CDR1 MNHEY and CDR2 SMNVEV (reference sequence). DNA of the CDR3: TGTGCCAGCAGCCCCGGGACAGGCCCCTACGAGCAGTACTTC. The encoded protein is CASSPGTGPYEQYF.

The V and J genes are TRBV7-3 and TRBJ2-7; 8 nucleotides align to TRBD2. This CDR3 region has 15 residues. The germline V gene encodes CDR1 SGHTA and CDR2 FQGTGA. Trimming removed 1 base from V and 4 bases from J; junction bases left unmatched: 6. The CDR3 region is CASSLKSGSIYEQYF. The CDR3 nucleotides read TGTGCCAGCAGCTTAAAAAGCGGGAGTATATACGAGCAGTACTTC.

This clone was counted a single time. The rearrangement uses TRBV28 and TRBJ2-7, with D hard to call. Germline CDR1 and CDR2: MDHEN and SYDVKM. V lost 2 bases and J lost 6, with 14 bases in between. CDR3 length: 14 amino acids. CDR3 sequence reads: CASSLPPRGPEQYF. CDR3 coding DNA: TGTGCCAGCAGTTTACCCCCCAGAGGCCCCGAGCAGTACTTC.

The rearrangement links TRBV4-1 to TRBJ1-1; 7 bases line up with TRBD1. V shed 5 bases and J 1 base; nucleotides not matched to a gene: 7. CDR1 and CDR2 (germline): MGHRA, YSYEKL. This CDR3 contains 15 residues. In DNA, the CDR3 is TGCGCCAGCAGCAAGGTGTGGACAGGGAACACTGAAGCTTTCTTT. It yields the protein CASSKVWTGNTEAFF.

DNA of the CDR3: TGCGCCAGCAGCCAGGGACAGGGTGCCTTAAGAAAAGCTTTCTTT. Residues: CASSQGQGALRKAFF. V usage is TRBV4-1 and J usage is TRBJ1-1, with TRBD1 matching 9 bases. The ends lost 3 bases at V and 9 bases at J; junction bases unmatched: 11. The CDR3 runs to 15 residues. Looked up from germline, CDR1 is MGHRA and CDR2 is YSYEKL.